The 20 T cell receptor beta chains below all came from one sample that was sequenced in a study of regulatory T cells in long-lasting Graves disease. Stated time point: newly diagnosed GD, antithyroid drugs for less than 3 months. The authors made the TCR library using RNA they extracted from PBMCs. To make TCR beta libraries, researchers used iRepertoire HTBI primers and Arm-PCR of CDR3 regions. TCRdb re-called the multiplex PCR reads through MiXCR, storing one row per CDR3 protein. This table has 500,000 or so distinct CDR3 sequences, about 14% appearing once. These data also formed part of another study, on T cells in Graves' hyperthyroidism and ophthalmopathy.

This specimen consisted of peripheral blood mononuclear cells (PBMCs), obtained at new diagnosis, from a patient treated with antithyroid drugs. The receptors originated from a woman aged 45-59 years with Graves disease.

This clonotype was counted at least ten times. The chain uses TRBV18 and TRBJ2-1; the match to TRBD1 covers 7 bases. Trimming removed 0 bases from V and 7 bases from J; junction bases left unmatched: 6. CDR1 and CDR2 (germline): KGHSH, LQKENI. There are 15 residues in the CDR3. CDR3 bases: TGTGCCAGCTCACCACCAAGGGGGCAAGATAATGAGCAGTTCTTC. It encodes CASSPPRGQDNEQFF.

This clonotype was seen many times. The chain joins TRBV28 to TRBJ2-1; 11 bases fit TRBD2. The CDR3 loop spans 15 amino acids. V trimming: 6 bases; J trimming: 5 bases; junction bases outside the gene matches: 6. Germline values: CDR1 MDHEN, CDR2 SYDVKM. The CDR3 here is CASSAGGLADNEQFF. CDR3 DNA: TGTGCCAGCAGCGCAGGGGGACTAGCGGACAATGAGCAGTTCTTC.

The chain has TRBV5-4 and TRBJ1-6; a weak D match, TRBD1 (5 bases). The V end lost 7 bases, the J end lost 8 bases, and 16 bases lay between the germline ends. Germline V gives CDR1 SGHNT, CDR2 YYREEE (reference sequence). CDR3 length equals 14 residues. CDR3: CASRSRDGDSPLHF. DNA for the CDR3: TGTGCCAGCCGCTCCCGGGACGGGGATTCACCCCTCCACTTT. The full variable domain, in which reference TRBV5-4 and TRBJ1-6 provide the parts outside the CDR3, is ETGVTQSPTHLIKTRGQQVTLRCSSQSGHNTVSWYQQALGQGPQFIFQYYREEENGRGNFPPRFSGLQFPNYSSELNVNALELDDSALYLCASRSRDGDSPLHFGNGTRLTVT.

This clonotype has a count of ten or more. This sequence joins TRBV12-3 or TRBV12-4 and TRBJ2-3; perhaps TRBD2 as D (6 bases). The V and J ends lost 6 bases and 10 bases respectively, with 20 bases between them. The CDR3 totals 14 residues. The CDR3 coding sequence is TGTGCCAGCAGCCCCCCCACGTGGACTATTGCGCAGTATTTT. Translation gives CASSPPTWTIAQYF.

This clonotype was counted ten times or more. The chain joins TRBV28 to TRBJ2-5; 8 bases are a match to TRBD2. Per the germline V gene, CDR1 is MDHEN and CDR2 is SYDVKM. The CDR3 spans 14 residues. J lost 8 bases, V lost 2 bases, and 7 bases had no gene match. CDR3 sequence reads: CASSLPDSGATQYF. The CDR3 bases are TGTGCCAGCAGTTTACCTGATAGCGGGGCCACCCAGTACTTC.

The rearrangement uses TRBV6-2 or TRBV6-3 and TRBJ2-2; 12 bases match TRBD2. J lost 0 bases, V lost 4 bases, and 3 bases had no gene match. The CDR3 has 17 residues. Looked up from germline, CDR1 is MNHEY and CDR2 is SVGEGT. The CDR3 protein is CASSLGTSGPNTGELFF. CDR3 nucleotides: TGTGCCAGCAGTTTAGGGACTAGCGGGCCGAACACCGGGGAGCTGTTTTTT.

The V and J genes are TRBV4-1 and TRBJ2-3, with 7 bases fitting TRBD1. The germline gives CDR1 MGHRA, CDR2 YSYEKL. This CDR3 has 15 residues. Trimming took 2 bases from V and 0 from J; bases not matched to a gene: 2. This CDR3 reads CASSQTGASTDTQYF. The CDR3 bases are TGCGCCAGCAGCCAAACAGGGGCGAGCACAGATACGCAGTATTTT.

This clonotype appeared many times. J is TRBJ2-3 and V is TRBV28; D is unclear. The CDR3 is made up of 13 amino acids. Between the trimmed V and J ends, which lost 6 bases and 0 bases, there was a span of 7 bases. Germline V lookup: CDR1 MDHEN, CDR2 SYDVKM. This CDR3 is CASRGTSTDTQYF. CDR3 in DNA: TGTGCCAGCAGGGGTACTAGCACAGATACGCAGTATTTT. The whole variable domain, filled in from reference TRBV28 and TRBJ2-3, reads DVKVTQSSRYLVKRTGEKVFLECVQDMDHENMFWYRQDPGLGLRLIYFSYDVKMKEKGDIPEGYSVSREKKERFSLILESASTNQTSMYLCASRGTSTDTQYFGPGTRLTVL.

This clonotype was seen a handful of times. The chain joins TRBV7-3 to TRBJ2-5; the match to TRBD2 covers 9 bases. J lost 9 bases, V lost 5 bases, and 13 bases had no gene match. The germline CDR1 and CDR2 sequences are SGHTA and FQGTGA. The CDR3 runs 15 residues. The CDR3 sequence: CASSRGLAGWEAQYF. The CDR3 DNA is TGTGCCAGCAGCCGGGGACTAGCCGGATGGGAGGCCCAGTACTTC. Drawing the rest from reference TRBV7-3 and TRBJ2-5, the complete variable domain is GAGVSQTPSNKVTEKGKYVELRCDPISGHTALYWYRQSLGQGPEFLIYFQGTGAADDSGLPNDRFFAVRPEGSVSTLKIQRTERGDSAVYLCASSRGLAGWEAQYFGPGTRLLVL.

The V and J genes are TRBV20-1 and TRBJ2-3; D gene unclear. The germline CDR1 and CDR2 sequences are DFQATT and SNEGSKA (reference sequence). This CDR3 has 14 residues. Trimming left V 0 bases short and J 2 bases short, with 9 bases between. For the CDR3, the DNA is TGCAGTGCTAGAGACATCCAGGACACAGATACGCAGTATTTT. It codes for CSARDIQDTDTQYF.

There are many counts of this clonotype. The chain couples TRBV11-2 to TRBJ1-2; D uncertain. This CDR3 contains 13 residues. Germline V CDR1 and CDR2: SGHAT, FQNNGV. Trimming took off 3 bases at V and 2 bases at J, with 7 bases between the two ends. The CDR3 DNA reads as TGTGCCAGCAGCTTCGACGCAAACTATGGCTACACCTTC. Its protein is CASSFDANYGYTF.

The V call is TRBV5-6, the J call TRBJ1-1; D might be TRBD1 (5 bases). Per the germline V gene, CDR1 is SGHDT and CDR2 is YYEEEE. The CDR3 sequence is 15 residues long. V lost 2 bases, J lost 4 bases, and 15 bases lay in between. CDR3 amino acids: CASSFGRGWITEAFF. The CDR3 DNA is TGTGCCAGCAGCTTCGGCCGGGGGTGGATCACTGAAGCTTTCTTT.

Ten or more counts support this clonotype. V usage is TRBV12-3 or TRBV12-4 and J usage is TRBJ2-6, with TRBD2 as a possible D gene (5 bases). The germline V and J ends were trimmed by 6 bases and 3 bases, with 12 bases remaining between them. The CDR3 is made up of 15 amino acids. Written as DNA, the CDR3 is TGTGCCAGCAGGGCCCCGGGGATTGGGGCCAACGTCCTGACTTTC. This codes for CASRAPGIGANVLTF.

This sequence joins TRBV18 and TRBJ2-2; D is unresolved. Per the germline V gene, CDR1 is KGHSH and CDR2 is LQKENI. The V and J ends lost 3 bases and 3 bases respectively, with 8 bases between them. The CDR3 covers 14 residues. This CDR3 reads CASSPRRDTGELFF. CDR3 sequence (DNA): TGTGCCAGCTCACCGCGAAGGGACACCGGGGAGCTGTTTTTT.

This clonotype was seen at least ten times. The CDR3 nucleotides read TGTGCCAGCAGCTTAGAGGCTCCGGGCGAGCAGTACTTC. It translates to CASSLEAPGEQYF. This chain links TRBV7-9 with TRBJ2-7; no definite D call. Per germline, CDR1 SEHNR and CDR2 FQNEAQ (reference sequence). The CDR3 is 13 residues long. Trimming stripped 1 base from V and 6 bases from J, with 10 bases between.

This clonotype appeared many times. The V call is TRBV12-3 or TRBV12-4, the J call TRBJ2-5; no clear D. The CDR3 extends over 14 amino acids. V lost 10 bases, J lost 4 bases, and 19 bases lay in between. CDR3 in amino acids: CATPRAGRLETQYF. The CDR3 DNA reads TGTGCCACGCCAAGGGCCGGCCGTTTAGAGACCCAGTACTTC.

This clonotype appeared many times. This CDR3 is CASSYSMSGLASPLHF. The CDR3 nucleotides are TGTGCCAGCAGTTACTCCATGTCAGGGTTGGCTTCACCCCTCCACTTT. The chain joins TRBV6-9 to TRBJ1-6; TRBD1 is a possible D gene (5 bases). V was trimmed by 3 bases and J by 9 bases, leaving 18 bases between them. Germline values: CDR1 MNHGY, CDR2 SVAAGI. The CDR3 length is 16 residues.

Regarding this clonotype: A single base separates this from a much larger clone, so it may be a read error. Likely a read error: the CDR3 ends without its conserved phenylalanine or tryptophan. The gene calls are TRBV20-1 and TRBJ2-3, with D possibly being TRBD2 (7 bases). V was trimmed by 3 bases and J by 7 bases, leaving 20 bases between them. Germline assignment: CDR1 DFQATT and CDR2 SNEGSKA (reference sequence). This CDR3 is built from 15 residues. CDR3 region: CSASSREGGRYTQYY. The CDR3 DNA is TGCAGTGCTAGTTCCAGGGAGGGGGGGAGATATACGCAGTATTAT.

This clonotype was detected many times. The J gene is TRBJ2-5, the V gene TRBV29-1; D ambiguous. The CDR3 runs to 12 residues. CDR1 and CDR2 (germline): SQVTM, ANQGSEA. Trimming removed 6 bases at V and 1 base at J, with 9 bases between. The CDR3 is CSVETGQETQYF. The CDR3 DNA reads as TGCAGCGTGGAGACGGGCCAAGAGACCCAGTACTTC.

This clonotype appeared a few times. The chain is built from TRBV19 and TRBJ1-2; no firm D call. Per the germline V gene, CDR1 is LNHDA and CDR2 is SQIVND (reference sequence). The CDR3 is 11 residues long. V lost 0 bases, J lost 7 bases, and 3 bases lay in between. CDR3 in DNA: TGTGCCAGTAGTATAGATGCTGGCTACACCTTC. This gives the protein CASSIDAGYTF. Variable domain in full (rest from reference TRBV19 and TRBJ1-2): DGGITQSPKYLFRKEGQNVTLSCEQNLNHDAMYWYRQDPGQGLRLIYYSQIVNDFQKGDIAEGYSVSREKKESFPLTVTSAQKNPTAFYLCASSIDAGYTFGSGTRLTVV.